Sequencing of this T cell receptor (beta chain) was carried out in a study of Ad26.COV2.S vaccination and SARS-CoV-2 variants (dated by TCRdb to about 2021). Context from the whole study: Vaccine-arm donors were drawn from COV1001, a multicentre, randomized, double-blind, placebo-controlled phase I-IIa trial of Ad26.COV2.S in healthy adults. Ad26.COV2.S was administered intramuscularly at 5 x 10^10 or 1 x 10^11 viral particles, either as a single shot or as two shots given 56 days apart. Investigators remained blinded to trial group allocation during experiments and outcome assessment. TCRbeta repertoire sequencing was used to assess the specificity and breadth of SARS-CoV-2-reactive T cell receptors after Ad26.COV2.S vaccination. A total of 32 samples were included in the TCR-sequenced set, comprising about 20 Ad26.COV2.S vaccine recipients, 5 placebo recipients and 8 SARS-CoV-2 convalescent individuals. Participants in the trial were split at random into five groups of five each, receiving low-dose or high-dose Ad26.COV2.S once or twice, or else placebo on both occasions. Findings and caveats that apply to the study as a whole: The authors noted that total T cell responses may have been underestimated by the TCR breadth and depth analyses. Comparable non-spike TCR breadth was observed between vaccine and placebo recipients, consistent with only spike being contained in the vaccine. Spike-specific TCR breadth was higher in Ad26.COV2.S recipients than in placebo recipients (P = 0.0014). Substantial breadth of spike-specific CD8+ and CD4+ T cell responses was reported after vaccination. Comparing responses between vaccine doses or regimens was not something the study was powered to do.

The CDR3 runs 15 amino acids, cysteine and phenylalanine included. Kept here is only the CDR3 DNA, which spans 45 bases and is read in frame from base 1. From V the trimming removes 5 bases and from J it removes 10 bases, while the gene matches leave 10 bases of the junction unaccounted for. In the germline V gene (reference sequence), CDR1 corresponds to MNHNY and CDR2 to SVGAGI. Of note for this clone: Its recognized antigen is unknown. Per-nucleotide qualities are absent, and no much larger clonotype sits a single base away.

TCRbeta CDR3 regions were sequenced with the immunoSEQ Assay. After extraction, genomic DNA underwent amplification by bias-controlled multiplex PCR, followed by high-throughput sequencing. Turning to the authors' computational methods: To quantify the absolute abundance of every unique TCRbeta CDR3 region, sequences were collapsed and filtered. T cell fraction was estimated by normalizing TCRbeta template counts to usable DNA, with usable DNA measured through amplification of reference genes found in all nucleated cells. Repertoire TCRs were annotated as SARS-CoV-2-specific when V gene, CDR3 amino acid sequence and J gene were exactly matched to a known reactive TCR set. The reference SARS-CoV-2 TCR set was derived from MIRA and filtered for enrichment in COVID-19-positive ImmuneCODE repertoires, a step that removed public or cross-reactive TCRs. Based on the MIRA antigens, annotated TCRs were further analysed at the level of specific ORF or position within ORF. Breadth was defined as annotated unique rearrangements over total unique productive rearrangements; depth was the summed frequency of those rearrangements. Two-sided Wilcoxon rank-sum tests were used to compare TCR breadth between groups. In TCRdb, the immuneACCESS table is reduced to in-frame sequences with V and J assigned. These tables do not hold every clone; where another copy was compared, an unresolved V gene accounts for under half, and the others remain unexplained. V and J calls and clone size come straight from that table; D and trimming were deduced from the DNA. The sample records 410,000 or so clones, around 90% of which are singletons. The ten largest clonotypes hold 12% of the sample.

The treatment or condition label here, explained by the study, means: some 20 received Ad26.COV2.S at low or high dose, single or two shots; about 5 received placebo; per-sample allocation not given. Repertoires of vaccine and placebo recipients were sequenced from samples collected on day 63 after the first injection. Between 29 July and 7 August 2020, Cohort 1b enrolled about 27 adults aged 18-55 years at one site in Boston, USA. Ad26.COV2.S was a replication-incompetent adenovirus type 26 vector that expressed a prefusion-stabilized SARS-CoV-2 spike protein derived from the original Wuhan strain.

The sequence links TRBV6-6 to TRBJ2-1, with 11 bases aligning to TRBD2. The clonotype originates from a person between 18 and 59 years old who received the Ad26.COV2.S COVID-19 vaccine or a placebo. Source: peripheral blood, taken in a trial of Ad26.COV2.S vaccine versus placebo. The CDR3 reads as follows: CASSPRLAGLGEQFF. The DNA sequence is as follows: TGTGCCAGCAGTCCCAGACTAGCGGGGTTGGGGGAGCAGTTCTTC.